The clone carrying this T cell receptor beta chain was recorded many times. The entry originates in a study of neurological immune-mediated disorders. Noted time point: longitudinal time-point 2. The method for making cDNA was 5'RACE, and it used 10-nucleotide random UMIs. TCRdb ran MiXCR on the 5' RACE reads and lists one entry per CDR3 protein. The sample lists 60,000 to 75,000 distinct CDR3 sequences, around a tenth seen once, with 12% in the top ten. The specimen sequenced was PBMCs. This receptor was taken from a man aged 25-45 years in good health.

The CDR3 coding sequence is TGTGCCAGCAGTCACAGGGCGGGCGCAACTAATGAAAAACTGTTTTTT. Amino acids: CASSHRAGATNEKLFF. The rearrangement uses TRBV28 and TRBJ1-4, with D perhaps matching TRBD1 (6 bases). The V gene lost 5 bases and the J gene lost 0 bases, with 13 bases spanning the gap. Germline V CDR1 and CDR2: MDHEN, SYDVKM. This CDR3 is 16 amino acids long.